The T cell receptor beta chain under discussion was sequenced for a study of breast tumors, draining lymph nodes, adjacent tissues. Axillary draining lymph nodes of breast cancer patients supplied the node samples. MiXCR, run by TCRdb on the multiplex PCR reads, gives a single entry per CDR3 protein. The repertoire holds about 180,000 distinct CDR3 sequences, with 30% to 35% as singletons. V was pared by 6 bases and J by 7 bases, with 10 bases of the junction left unmatched. The CDR3 runs 15 residues. Germline V CDR1 and CDR2: MNHNS, SASEGT. The TCR comes from a female donor with breast cancer. Some clones in this sample may be carry-over from other donors' samples. Specimen: axillary lymph node tissue. This rearrangement joins TRBV6-1 to TRBJ1-5; 9 nucleotides line up with TRBD1. In DNA form, the CDR3 reads TGTGCCAGCAGAGACCCCGGGACAGGGAAACAGCCCCAGCATTTT. It yields the protein CASRDPGTGKQPQHF.